This T cell receptor (beta chain) was captured by sequencing in a study of OX40 agonist ivuxolimab in advanced cancers. Study information: Dose-escalation patients' cancers were hepatocellular carcinoma, melanoma, renal cell or head and neck cancer.

Profiling relied on immunoSEQ multiplex PCR, and the TCRdb table lists in-frame clones only, not all of them. The sample records approximately 22,000 clones, 65% to 90% being singletons. Study-wide findings and caveats: Expanded clones were, on average, more numerous among CD8+ T cells than CD4+. Some of the lowest clonal expansion was seen in partial responders at 0.1-3.0 mg/kg.

Concerning this clone itself: Its specificity is not known.

The germline V gene has CDR1 SNHLY and CDR2 FYNNEI. The CDR3 is 15 residues long. V was clipped by 4 bases and J by 3 bases, with 15 bases between them. The sequence came from an adult with an advanced solid tumor such as melanoma, head and neck, liver or kidney cancer. This specimen consisted of CD4+ or CD8+ T cells sorted from blood, obtained in a trial of the OX40 agonist ivuxolimab. V is TRBV2 and J is TRBJ1-2; TRBD1 is a possible D gene (5 bases). The CDR3 region is CASSGRGQGHYGYTF. The CDR3 DNA reads TGTGCCAGCAGTGGGAGGGGCCAGGGACACTATGGCTACACCTTC.